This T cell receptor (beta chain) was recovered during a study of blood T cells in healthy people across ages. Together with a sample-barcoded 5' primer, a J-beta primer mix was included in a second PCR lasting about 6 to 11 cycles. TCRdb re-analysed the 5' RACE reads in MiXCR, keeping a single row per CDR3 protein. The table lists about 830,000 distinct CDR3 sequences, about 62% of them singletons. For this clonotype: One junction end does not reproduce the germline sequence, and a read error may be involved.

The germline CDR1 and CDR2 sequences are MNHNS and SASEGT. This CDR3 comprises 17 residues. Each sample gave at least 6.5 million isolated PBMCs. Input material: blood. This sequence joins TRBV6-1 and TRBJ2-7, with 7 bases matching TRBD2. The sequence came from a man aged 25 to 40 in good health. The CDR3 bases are TGTGCCGGCAGTGGCCTAAACAGAGGACTAGGCTCCTACGAGCAGTACTTC. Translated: CAGSGLNRGLGSYEQYF.